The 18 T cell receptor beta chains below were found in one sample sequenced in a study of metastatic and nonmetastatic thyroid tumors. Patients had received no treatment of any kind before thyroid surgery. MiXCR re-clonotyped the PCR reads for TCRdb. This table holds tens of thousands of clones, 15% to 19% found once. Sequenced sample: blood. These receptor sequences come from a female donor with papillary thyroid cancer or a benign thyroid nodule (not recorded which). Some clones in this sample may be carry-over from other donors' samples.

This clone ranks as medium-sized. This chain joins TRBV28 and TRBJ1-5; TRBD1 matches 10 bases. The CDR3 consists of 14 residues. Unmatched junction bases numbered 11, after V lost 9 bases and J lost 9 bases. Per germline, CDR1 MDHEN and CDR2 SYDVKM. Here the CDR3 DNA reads TGTGCCAGTTTCTCGGGACAGGGGTATAGGCCCCAGCATTTT. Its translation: CASFSGQGYRPQHF.

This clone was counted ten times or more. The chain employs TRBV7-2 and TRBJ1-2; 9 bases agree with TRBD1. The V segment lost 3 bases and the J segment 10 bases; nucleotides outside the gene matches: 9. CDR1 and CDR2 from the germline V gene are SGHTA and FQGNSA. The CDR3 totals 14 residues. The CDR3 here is CASSFHRGQLHYTF. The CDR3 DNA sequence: TGTGCCAGCAGCTTTCACAGGGGGCAACTGCACTACACCTTC.

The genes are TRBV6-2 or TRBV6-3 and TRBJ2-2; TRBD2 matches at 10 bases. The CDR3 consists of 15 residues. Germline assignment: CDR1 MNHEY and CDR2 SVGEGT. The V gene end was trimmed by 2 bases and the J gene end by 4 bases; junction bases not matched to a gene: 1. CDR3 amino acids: CASSYSGRATGELFF. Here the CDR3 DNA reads TGTGCCAGCAGTTACAGCGGGAGGGCCACCGGGGAGCTGTTTTTT.

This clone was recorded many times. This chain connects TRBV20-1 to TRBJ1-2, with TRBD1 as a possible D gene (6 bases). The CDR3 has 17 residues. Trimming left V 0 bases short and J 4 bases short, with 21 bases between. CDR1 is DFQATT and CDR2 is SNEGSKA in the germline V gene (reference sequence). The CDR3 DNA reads TGCAGTGCTAGAGACGCACTTTATGGGGGGCGCGGCTATGGCTACACCTTC. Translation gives CSARDALYGGRGYGYTF.

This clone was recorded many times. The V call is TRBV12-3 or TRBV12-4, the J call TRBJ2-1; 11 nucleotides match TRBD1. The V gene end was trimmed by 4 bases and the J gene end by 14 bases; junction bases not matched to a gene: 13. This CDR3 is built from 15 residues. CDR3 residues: CASSSSGTGGLSKFF. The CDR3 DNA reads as TGTGCCAGCAGTTCATCCGGGACAGGGGGACTTTCGAAGTTCTTC.

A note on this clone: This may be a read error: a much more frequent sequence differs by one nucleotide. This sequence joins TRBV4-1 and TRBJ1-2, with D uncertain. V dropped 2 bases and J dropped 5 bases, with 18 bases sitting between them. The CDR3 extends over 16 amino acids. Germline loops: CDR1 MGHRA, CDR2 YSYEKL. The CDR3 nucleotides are TGCGCCAGCAGCCAATATCAACTGGGCAGGCTTTATGGCTACACCTTC. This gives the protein CASSQYQLGRLYGYTF.

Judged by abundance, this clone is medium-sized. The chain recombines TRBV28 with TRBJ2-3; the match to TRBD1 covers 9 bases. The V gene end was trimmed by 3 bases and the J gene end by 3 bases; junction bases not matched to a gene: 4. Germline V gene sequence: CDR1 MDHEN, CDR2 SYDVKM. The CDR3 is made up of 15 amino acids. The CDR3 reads CASSFDRGSTDTQYF. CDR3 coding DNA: TGTGCCAGCAGTTTCGACAGGGGGTCTACAGATACGCAGTATTTT.

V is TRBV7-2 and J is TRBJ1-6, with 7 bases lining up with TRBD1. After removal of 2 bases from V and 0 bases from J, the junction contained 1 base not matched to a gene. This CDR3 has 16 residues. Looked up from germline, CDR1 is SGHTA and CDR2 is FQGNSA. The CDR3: CASSLRQGSYNSPLHF. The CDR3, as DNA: TGTGCCAGCAGCTTAAGACAGGGCTCCTATAATTCACCCCTCCACTTT.

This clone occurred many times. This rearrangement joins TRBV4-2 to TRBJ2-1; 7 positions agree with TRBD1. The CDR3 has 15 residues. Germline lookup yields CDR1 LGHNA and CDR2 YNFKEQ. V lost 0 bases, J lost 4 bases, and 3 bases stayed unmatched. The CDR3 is CASSQEGDSYNEQFF. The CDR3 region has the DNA TGTGCCAGCAGCCAAGAGGGGGACAGTTACAATGAGCAGTTCTTC.

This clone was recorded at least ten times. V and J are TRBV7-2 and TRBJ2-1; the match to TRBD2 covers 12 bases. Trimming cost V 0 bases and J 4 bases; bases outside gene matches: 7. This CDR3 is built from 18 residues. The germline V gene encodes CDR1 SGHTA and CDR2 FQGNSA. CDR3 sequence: CASSLAGGGLAGYNEQFF. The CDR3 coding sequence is TGTGCCAGCAGCTTAGCAGGGGGGGGACTAGCGGGTTACAATGAGCAGTTCTTC.

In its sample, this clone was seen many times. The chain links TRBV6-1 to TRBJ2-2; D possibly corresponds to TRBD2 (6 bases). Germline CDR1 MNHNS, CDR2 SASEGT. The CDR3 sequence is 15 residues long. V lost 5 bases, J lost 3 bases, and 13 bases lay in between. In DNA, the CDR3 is TGTGCCAGCAGTTTGGAGGGACCTTACACCGGGGAGCTGTTTTTT. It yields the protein CASSLEGPYTGELFF.

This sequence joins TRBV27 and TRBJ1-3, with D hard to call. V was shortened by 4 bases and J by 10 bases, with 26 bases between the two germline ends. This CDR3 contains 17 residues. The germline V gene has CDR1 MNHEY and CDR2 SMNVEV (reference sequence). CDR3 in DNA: TGTGCCAGCAGTTCCGCCGGCCCGGGGTACTCTGTAAATACCATATATTTT. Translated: CASSSAGPGYSVNTIYF.

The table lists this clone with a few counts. The CDR3 DNA sequence: TGTGCCAGTAGTATAAGAAGCCCGGGTGATTCACCCCTCCACTTT. Translating it yields CASSIRSPGDSPLHF. The chain is built from TRBV19 and TRBJ1-6, with D hard to call. CDR1 and CDR2 from the germline V gene are LNHDA and SQIVND (reference sequence). This CDR3 contains 15 residues. V was pared by 2 bases and J by 8 bases, with 13 bases between.

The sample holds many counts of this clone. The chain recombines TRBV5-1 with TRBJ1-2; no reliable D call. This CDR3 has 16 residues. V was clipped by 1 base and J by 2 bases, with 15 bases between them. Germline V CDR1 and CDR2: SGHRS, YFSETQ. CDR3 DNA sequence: TGCGCCAGCAGCTTGTCAATCACAGTTGGGAACTATGGCTACACCTTC. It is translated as CASSLSITVGNYGYTF.

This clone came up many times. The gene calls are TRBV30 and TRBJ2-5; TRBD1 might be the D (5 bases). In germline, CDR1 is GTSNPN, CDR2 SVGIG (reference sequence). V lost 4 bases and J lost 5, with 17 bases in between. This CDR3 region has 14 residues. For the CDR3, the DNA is TGTGCCTGGAAACGGACATCCCTCGGGGAGACCCAGTACTTC. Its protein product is CAWKRTSLGETQYF. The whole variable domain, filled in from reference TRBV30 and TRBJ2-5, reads SQTIHQWPATLVQPVGSPLSLECTVEGTSNPNLYWYRQAAGRGLQLLFYSVGIGQISSEVPQNLSASRPQDRQFILSSKKLLLSDSGFYLCAWKRTSLGETQYFGPGTRLLVL.

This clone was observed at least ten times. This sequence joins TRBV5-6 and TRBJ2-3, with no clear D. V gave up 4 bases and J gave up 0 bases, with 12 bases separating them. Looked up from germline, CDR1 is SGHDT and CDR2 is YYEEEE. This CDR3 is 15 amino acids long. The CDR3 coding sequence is TGTGCCAGCAGCCCAAGCCTAACTAGCACAGATACGCAGTATTTT. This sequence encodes CASSPSLTSTDTQYF.

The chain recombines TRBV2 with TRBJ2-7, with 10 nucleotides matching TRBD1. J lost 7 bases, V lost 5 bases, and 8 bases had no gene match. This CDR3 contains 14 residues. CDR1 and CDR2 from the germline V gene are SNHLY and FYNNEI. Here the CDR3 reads CASSRPTGGGEQYF. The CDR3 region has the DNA TGTGCCAGCAGTCGGCCGACAGGGGGCGGGGAGCAGTACTTC. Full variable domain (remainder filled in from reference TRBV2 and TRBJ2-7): EPEVTQTPSHQVTQMGQEVILRCVPISNHLYFYWYRQILGQKVEFLVSFYNNEISEKSEIFDDQFSVERPDGSNFTLKIRSTKLEDSAMYFCASSRPTGGGEQYFGPGTRLTVT.

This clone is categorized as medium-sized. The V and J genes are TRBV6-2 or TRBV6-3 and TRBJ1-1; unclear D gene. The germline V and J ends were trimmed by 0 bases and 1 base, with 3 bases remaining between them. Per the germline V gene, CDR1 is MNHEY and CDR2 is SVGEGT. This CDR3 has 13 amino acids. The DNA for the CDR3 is TGTGCCAGCAGTTACTCCCGGAACACTGAAGCTTTCTTT. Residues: CASSYSRNTEAFF.